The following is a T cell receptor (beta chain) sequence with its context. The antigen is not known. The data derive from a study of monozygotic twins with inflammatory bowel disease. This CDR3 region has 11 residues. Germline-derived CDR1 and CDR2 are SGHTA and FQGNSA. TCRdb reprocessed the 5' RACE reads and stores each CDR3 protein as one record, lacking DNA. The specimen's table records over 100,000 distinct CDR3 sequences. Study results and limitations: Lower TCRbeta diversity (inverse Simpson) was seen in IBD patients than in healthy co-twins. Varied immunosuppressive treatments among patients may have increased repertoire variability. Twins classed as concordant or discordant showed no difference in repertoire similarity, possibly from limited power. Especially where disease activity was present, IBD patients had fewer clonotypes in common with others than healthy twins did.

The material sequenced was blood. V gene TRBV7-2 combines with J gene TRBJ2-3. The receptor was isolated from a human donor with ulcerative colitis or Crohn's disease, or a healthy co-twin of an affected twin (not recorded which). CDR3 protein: CASSITDTQYF.